The following is a T cell receptor (beta chain) sequence with its context. As yet, its antigen is unknown. This sample is part of a study of T cell repertoires in cytomegalovirus infection. Study details: Recently identified HLA-C-restricted CMV epitopes and well-studied HLA-B-restricted CMV epitopes were used by the study.

TCRdb ran MiXCR on the reads and lists one entry per CDR3 protein. The sample lists about 470,000 distinct CDR3 sequences, under 45% seen once, with about 45% in the top ten. The CDR3 sequence is 17 residues long. Trimming at V came to 5 bases and at J to 1 base, leaving 13 bases not matched to a gene. In germline, CDR1 is SEHNR, CDR2 FQNEAQ (reference sequence). Study-level findings and limits: Ex vivo, HLA-C-restricted CMV-specific TCR beta clonotypes prevailed over the rest of the response.

The receptor was derived from a human donor in good health (CMV status not recorded). Some clones in this sample may be carry-over from other donors' samples. The chain uses TRBV7-9 and TRBJ2-7, with 8 bases that match TRBD1. This sample comprised cultured PBMCs, obtained from culture after CMV antigen stimulation. CDR3 loop: CASSPRPRGQASYEQYF. DNA of the CDR3: TGTGCCAGCAGCCCCCGCCCCCGGGGACAGGCTTCCTACGAGCAGTACTTC.